The rows below give T cell receptor beta chains drawn from one sample of a study of T-cell reconstitution after alpha-beta-depleted transplantation in children. Each CDR3 protein is one row after TCRdb ran MiXCR on the PCR reads. The sample shows 700,000 to 850,000 distinct CDR3 sequences, under 20% of them seen only once. Material: PBMCs, mostly from graft donor cells, obtained 360 days after TCRalphabeta/CD19-depleted stem cell transplant. All receptors derive from a male patient between 5 and 17 years old who had a stem cell transplant for acute lymphoblastic leukemia, so the T cells may come from the graft donor. CDR3s include the opening cysteine and the closing phenylalanine or tryptophan. A D gene is named only where the DNA matches it firmly. Size tells how often a clone was seen (once, few, many) or the class of an expanded clone, and some rows leave it out.

CDR3 protein: CASSLTPGLANTGELFF; CDR3 DNA: TGTGCCAGCAGCCTTACCCCCGGACTAGCGAACACCGGGGAGCTGTTTTTT; D gene: TRBD2; V gene: TRBV7-3; J gene: TRBJ2-2; clone size: NA
CDR3 protein: CASSPTDTNTGELFF; CDR3 DNA: TGTGCCAGCAGCCCGACCGACACGAACACCGGGGAGCTGTTTTTT; D gene: NA; V gene: TRBV7-3; J gene: TRBJ2-2; clone size: few
CDR3 protein: CASRQPRLAGGALTGELFF; CDR3 DNA: TGTGCCAGCAGGCAGCCGCGACTAGCGGGAGGTGCTCTCACCGGGGAGCTGTTTTTT; D gene: TRBD2; V gene: TRBV4-2; J gene: TRBJ2-2; clone size: NA
CDR3 protein: CASSFEGFSEAFF; CDR3 DNA: TGCGCCAGCAGCTTCGAGGGGTTTTCTGAAGCTTTCTTT; D gene: NA; V gene: TRBV5-1; J gene: TRBJ1-1; clone size: NA
CDR3 protein: CASGRSAASYEQYF; CDR3 DNA: TGTGCCAGCGGGCGAAGTGCGGCCTCCTACGAGCAGTACTTC; D gene: NA; V gene: TRBV11-2; J gene: TRBJ2-7; clone size: few
CDR3 protein: CASSVPGGFLAEAFF; CDR3 DNA: TGCGCCAGCAGCGTACCAGGAGGATTCTTAGCTGAAGCTTTCTTT; D gene: NA; V gene: TRBV5-1; J gene: TRBJ1-1; clone size: NA
CDR3 protein: CASSPLTGAGGEQYF; CDR3 DNA: TGTGCCAGCAGCCCGCTCACCGGTGCTGGGGGCGAGCAGTACTTC; D gene: NA; V gene: TRBV3-1; J gene: TRBJ2-7; clone size: few
CDR3 protein: CSASGDRGKVGSTGELFF; CDR3 DNA: TGCAGTGCTAGTGGAGACAGGGGGAAAGTCGGGTCCACCGGGGAGCTGTTTTTT; D gene: TRBD1; V gene: TRBV20-1; J gene: TRBJ2-2; clone size: NA
CDR3 protein: CASSLHLAPYNEQFF; CDR3 DNA: TGTGCCAGCAGCTTACACCTAGCGCCTTACAATGAGCAGTTCTTC; D gene: NA; V gene: TRBV7-9; J gene: TRBJ2-1; clone size: many
CDR3 protein: CASSLGTSANYEQYF; CDR3 DNA: TGTGCCAGCAGCTTGGGGACTAGTGCCAACTACGAGCAGTACTTC; D gene: TRBD2; V gene: TRBV7-8; J gene: TRBJ2-7; clone size: many
CDR3 protein: CSAGLLGPTYEQYF; CDR3 DNA: TGCAGCGCGGGACTCCTGGGGCCTACCTACGAGCAGTACTTC; D gene: NA; V gene: TRBV29-1; J gene: TRBJ2-7; clone size: NA
CDR3 protein: CASSQARYGYTF; CDR3 DNA: TGTGCCAGCAGCCAAGCCCGGTATGGCTACACCTTC; D gene: NA; V gene: TRBV14; J gene: TRBJ1-2; clone size: NA
CDR3 protein: CASSSSGGIYEQYF; CDR3 DNA: TGTGCCAGCAGCTCGTCGGGGGGGATCTACGAGCAGTACTTC; D gene: TRBD2; V gene: TRBV7-2; J gene: TRBJ2-7; clone size: few
CDR3 protein: CASRQGGNYGYTF; CDR3 DNA: TGCGCCAGCAGACAGGGGGGTAACTATGGCTACACCTTC; D gene: TRBD1; V gene: TRBV5-1; J gene: TRBJ1-2; clone size: few
CDR3 protein: CASSLETGTGRGQPQHF; CDR3 DNA: TGTGCCAGCAGCTTGGAGACCGGGACAGGCAGGGGTCAGCCCCAGCATTTT; D gene: TRBD1; V gene: TRBV5-4; J gene: TRBJ1-5; clone size: NA
CDR3 protein: CASSAGQPLDTEAFF; CDR3 DNA: TGCGCCAGCAGCGCGGGACAGCCATTGGACACTGAAGCTTTCTTT; D gene: TRBD1; V gene: TRBV5-1; J gene: TRBJ1-1; clone size: few
CDR3 protein: CAWRRDRFVGGYTF; CDR3 DNA: TGTGCCTGGAGGAGGGACAGATTTGTGGGTGGCTACACCTTC; D gene: TRBD1; V gene: TRBV30; J gene: TRBJ1-2; clone size: few
CDR3 protein: CAISELAGRSYEQYF; CDR3 DNA: TGTGCCATCAGTGAGCTAGCGGGGCGCTCCTACGAGCAGTACTTC; D gene: TRBD2; V gene: TRBV10-3; J gene: TRBJ2-7; clone size: many
CDR3 protein: CASSLEGARTGELFF; CDR3 DNA: TGTGCCAGCAGCTTAGAGGGGGCACGCACCGGGGAGCTGTTTTTT; D gene: TRBD1; V gene: TRBV13; J gene: TRBJ2-2; clone size: NA